The 32 T cell receptor beta chains in this list originate from one sample, sequenced in a study of immune cell composition in non-small cell lung cancer. The protocol was immunoSEQ multiplex PCR, while the TCRdb copy is restricted to in-frame clones and leaves out a portion. The sample includes roughly 7,000 clones, 60% to 75% of them seen just once. The sequencing input was lung tumor tissue. Receptors were obtained from a human donor with non-small cell lung cancer.

The rearrangement joins TRBV30 to TRBJ1-1, with a possible D match to TRBD1 (6 bases). Germline-derived CDR1 and CDR2 are GTSNPN and SVGIG (reference sequence). This CDR3 is built from 13 residues. Trimming left V 0 bases short and J 11 bases short, with 16 bases between. The CDR3 region is CAWSVNGGGRAFF. CDR3 DNA sequence: TGTGCCTGGAGTGTAAATGGGGGGGGGCGGGCTTTCTTT.

The chain has TRBV4-1 and TRBJ2-7, with D possibly matching TRBD2 (5 bases). The J call is uncertain, as TRBJ2-1 better fits the DNA end. This CDR3 comprises 14 residues. The germline V gene encodes CDR1 MGHRA and CDR2 YSYEKL. The chain's CDR3 is CASSHEGIVGEQFF. The CDR3 nucleotides read TGCGCCAGCAGCCACGAGGGAATAGTGGGCGAGCAGTTCTTC.

With regard to this clone: One end of the junction is discordant with germline, which a read error may explain. The V gene is TRBV7-6, the J gene TRBJ2-7; the match to TRBD1 covers 8 bases. Germline values: CDR1 SGHVS, CDR2 FNYEAQ. The CDR3 is 17 amino acids. The CDR3 loop is CASSIATGARGIYEQYF. The CDR3 coding sequence is TGTGCCAGCAGCATAGCGACAGGGGCCCGGGGTATCTACGAGCAGTACTTC.

V usage is TRBV28 and J usage is TRBJ1-2, with D perhaps TRBD1 (5 bases). V lost 5 bases to trimming and J lost 5 bases, with 12 bases between them. This CDR3 spans 13 amino acids. In germline, CDR1 is MDHEN, CDR2 SYDVKM. In nucleotides, the CDR3 is TGTGCCAGCAGTAAACTCCAGGGTTATGGCTACACCTTC. Protein sequence: CASSKLQGYGYTF.

Only a few counts were recorded for this clone. The gene calls are TRBV5-1 and TRBJ2-7, with TRBD1 matching 10 bases. From germline, CDR1 is SGHRS and CDR2 YFSETQ. Trimming removed 3 bases from V and 6 bases from J; junction bases left unmatched: 3. This CDR3 spans 13 amino acids. Here the CDR3 DNA reads TGCGCCAGCAGCTGGGGGACAGGGGCCGAGCAGTACTTC. Translation: CASSWGTGAEQYF.

V is TRBV6-1 and J is TRBJ1-5, with unresolved D. The germline V and J ends were trimmed by 2 bases and 0 bases, with 5 bases remaining between them. Per the germline V gene, CDR1 is MNHNS and CDR2 is SASEGT. This CDR3 comprises 14 residues. The CDR3 DNA reads as TGTGCCAGCAGTGAACACATTAGCAATCAGCCCCAGCATTTT. Protein product: CASSEHISNQPQHF.

The J gene is TRBJ2-5, the V gene TRBV10-2; TRBD2 might be the D (5 bases). Germline CDR1 is WSHSY and CDR2 is SAAADI. The CDR3 has 18 residues. V gave up 1 base and J gave up 5 bases, with 23 bases separating them. The CDR3 loop reads CASSEFLTFSRGSETQYF. For the CDR3, the DNA is TGCGCCAGCAGTGAGTTTTTAACATTCAGTCGGGGTAGTGAGACCCAGTACTTC.

This clone was recorded once. The chain combines TRBV11-2 with TRBJ1-3; 9 bases fit TRBD1. Germline CDR1 is SGHAT and CDR2 is FQNNGV. Losses at the gene ends were 2 bases for V and 2 bases for J; bases not matched to a gene: 1. The CDR3 consists of 15 residues. The CDR3 region has the DNA TGTGCCAGCAGCTTAACAGGGGGCCCTGGAAACACCATATATTTT. Translated, it gives CASSLTGGPGNTIYF.

The J gene is TRBJ1-2, the V gene TRBV30, with TRBD1 matching over 9 bases. V shed 3 bases, J shed 11 bases, and the junction held 10 bases outside the gene matches. The V gene's germline CDR1 is GTSNPN and CDR2 SVGIG (reference sequence). The CDR3 runs 13 residues. CDR3 region: CAWRQGGTGYYTF. CDR3 coding DNA: TGTGCCTGGAGGCAGGGGGGGACAGGGTATTACACCTTC.

This clone was detected only once. In DNA form, the CDR3 reads TGTGCCAGCAGCTTTCTACAGGAATCCTATGGCTACACCTTC. This encodes CASSFLQESYGYTF. The V gene is TRBV5-4, the J gene TRBJ1-2, with a possible D match to TRBD1 (5 bases). The ends were cut back, 2 bases at V and 4 bases at J, with 12 bases in the middle. The V gene's germline CDR1 is SGHNT and CDR2 YYREEE (reference sequence). The CDR3 consists of 14 residues.

The chain uses TRBV6-1 and TRBJ2-7, with 8 bases matching TRBD2. Germline CDR1 MNHNS, CDR2 SASEGT. V lost 4 bases and J lost 4; bases outside the gene matches: 12. The CDR3 loop spans 16 amino acids. The CDR3 nucleotides are TGTGCCAGCAGTGGCGTTAGGACTAGCTCCTTTTACGAGCAGTACTTC. This translates into CASSGVRTSSFYEQYF.

V usage is TRBV5-1 and J usage is TRBJ2-5; no clear D gene. The last part of the DNA fits TRBJ2-7 better; the J call may be wrong. Germline assignment: CDR1 SGHRS and CDR2 YFSETQ. The CDR3 extends over 14 amino acids. CDR3 sequence: CASSLNAAEYEQYF. For the CDR3, the DNA is TGCGCCAGCAGCTTGAATGCGGCAGAATACGAGCAGTACTTC.

The J gene is TRBJ2-1, the V gene TRBV5-1; 9 nucleotides align to TRBD1. The J segment lost 5 bases and the V segment lost 0 bases, leaving 3 bases of the junction unmatched. Germline CDR1 reads SGHRS; CDR2 reads YFSETQ. The CDR3 has 15 residues. CDR3 DNA: TGCGCCAGCAGCTTGGGGGGACAGGGCAACAATGAGCAGTTCTTC. Its protein product is CASSLGGQGNNEQFF.

The chain uses TRBV18 and TRBJ2-5; D is uncertain. There are 13 residues in the CDR3. Germline V gives CDR1 KGHSH, CDR2 LQKENI. The V end was cut by 6 bases, the J end by 0 bases, with 8 bases between. CDR3 DNA: TGTGCCAGCTCTCCCACTGACCAAGAGACCCAGTACTTC. Its translation is CASSPTDQETQYF.

V usage is TRBV5-4 and J usage is TRBJ1-6, with 8 bases that match TRBD1. The V gene end was trimmed by 4 bases and the J gene end by 5 bases; junction bases not matched to a gene: 2. The CDR3 is made up of 14 amino acids. Germline V gene sequence: CDR1 SGHNT, CDR2 YYREEE (reference sequence). CDR3 nucleotide sequence: TGTGCCAGCAGCATGGACAGGGATAATTCACCCCTCCACTTT. Translating it yields CASSMDRDNSPLHF.

J is TRBJ1-2 and V is TRBV6-1; TRBD1 might be the D (6 bases). The CDR3 loop spans 12 amino acids. Per the germline V gene, CDR1 is MNHNS and CDR2 is SASEGT. V was pared by 5 bases and J by 3 bases, with 7 bases between. CDR3 loop: CASSHRDYGYTF. The DNA for the CDR3 is TGTGCCAGCAGTCACAGGGACTATGGCTACACCTTC.

The V gene is TRBV28, the J gene TRBJ1-1; 10 nucleotides match TRBD1. CDR3 length: 17 amino acids. V gave up 6 bases and J gave up 2 bases; unmatched junction bases: 12. CDR1 is MDHEN, CDR2 SYDVKM, per germline. The CDR3: CASRSPGTGVRNTEAFF. CDR3 DNA sequence: TGTGCCAGCAGGTCTCCAGGGACAGGGGTCCGAAACACTGAAGCTTTCTTT.

This chain uses TRBV4-1 with TRBJ2-1, with D unclear. CDR3 length: 14 residues. The germline V and J ends were trimmed by 4 bases and 0 bases, with 7 bases remaining between them. Germline V gene lookup returns CDR1 MGHRA and CDR2 YSYEKL. In DNA form, the CDR3 reads TGCGCCAGCAGCCCTCCTAGCTCCTACAATGAGCAGTTCTTC. The encoded protein is CASSPPSSYNEQFF.

This rearrangement joins TRBV4-1 to TRBJ2-4, with TRBD1 matching 8 bases. The CDR3 totals 14 residues. Germline-derived CDR1 and CDR2 are MGHRA and YSYEKL. J was trimmed by 6 bases and V by 8 bases; bases with no gene match: 9. CDR3 coding DNA: TGCGCCAGCGCAGATGGACAGGGCCTAAACATTCAGTACTTC. It encodes CASADGQGLNIQYF.

The chain joins TRBV7-9 to TRBJ2-3; 7 bases agree with TRBD2. Germline trimming cut 8 bases from V and 3 bases from J; bases unmatched to any gene: 5. The CDR3 sequence is 13 residues long. Germline lookup yields CDR1 SEHNR and CDR2 FQNEAQ (reference sequence). The CDR3 protein is CASWGGETDTQYF. The DNA for the CDR3 is TGTGCCAGCTGGGGAGGGGAAACAGATACGCAGTATTTT.

The V and J genes are TRBV15 and TRBJ1-6, with a tentative D call TRBD1 (5 bases). CDR1 is LNHNV and CDR2 is YYDKDF in the germline V gene (reference sequence). This CDR3 region has 15 residues. Trimming took 3 bases from V and 10 from J, leaving 16 bases between them. The CDR3: CATSSMVGGGSPLHF. CDR3 nucleotides: TGTGCCACCAGCAGCATGGTGGGGGGGGGATCACCCCTCCACTTT.

This clone has only a few counts. The chain carries TRBV7-9 and TRBJ2-7; no definite D call. V lost 3 bases to trimming and J lost 2 bases, with 11 bases between them. Germline-derived CDR1 and CDR2 are SEHNR and FQNEAQ (reference sequence). This CDR3 contains 14 residues. The CDR3 protein is CASSLTGVTYEQYF. The CDR3 DNA reads as TGTGCCAGCAGCTTGACGGGTGTGACCTACGAGCAGTACTTC. The full variable domain, with the rest looked up from reference TRBV7-9 and TRBJ2-7, is DTGVSQNPRHKITKRGQNVTFRCDPISEHNRLYWYRQTLGQGPEFLTYFQNEAQLEKSRLLSDRFSAERPKGSFSTLEIQRTEQGDSAMYLCASSLTGVTYEQYFGPGTRLTVT.

The chain is built from TRBV6-5 and TRBJ2-7; possible D gene TRBD2, 5 bases. The CDR3 is made up of 14 amino acids. Per germline, CDR1 MNHEY and CDR2 SVGAGI. Deletions cut 2 bases from V and 3 bases from J, with 11 bases between. The CDR3: CASSYRAGDYEQYF. CDR3 sequence (DNA): TGTGCCAGCAGTTACAGGGCGGGCGACTACGAGCAGTACTTC.

The chain recombines TRBV12-5 with TRBJ2-5; 9 nucleotides match TRBD1. The CDR3 is made up of 16 amino acids. Germline V CDR1 and CDR2: LGHNT, FRNRAP. Trimming took 0 bases from V and 3 from J; bases not matched to a gene: 5. Here the CDR3 reads CASGLVATGGEETQYF. The CDR3 DNA is TGTGCTAGTGGTTTGGTGGCGACAGGGGGTGAAGAGACCCAGTACTTC.

V is TRBV7-2 and J is TRBJ1-1; D unresolved. This CDR3 is built from 17 residues. Deletions cut 4 bases from V and 6 bases from J, with 24 bases between. The germline V gene encodes CDR1 SGHTA and CDR2 FQGNSA. CDR3 DNA: TGTGCCAGCAGCTCGAACGGCTGGGTGCAGGACTTGGCTGAAGCTTTCTTT. Translation: CASSSNGWVQDLAEAFF. The full variable domain, completed using reference TRBV7-2 and TRBJ1-1, is GAGVSQSPSNKVTEKGKDVELRCDPISGHTALYWYRQSLGQGLEFLIYFQGNSAPDKSGLPSDRFSAERTGGSVSTLTIQRTQQEDSAVYLCASSSNGWVQDLAEAFFGQGTRLTVV.

This chain connects TRBV5-8 to TRBJ1-5; D is ambiguous. The V gene lost 3 bases and the J gene lost 6 bases, with 4 bases spanning the gap. Germline loops: CDR1 SGHTS, CDR2 YDEGEE. The CDR3 spans 11 residues. The DNA of the CDR3 is TGTGCCAGCAGCTCGGGTCAGCCCCAGCATTTT. Its protein product is CASSSGQPQHF.

This chain joins TRBV5-1 and TRBJ2-6; possibly TRBD1 for D (6 bases). V was shortened by 4 bases and J by 0 bases, with 14 bases between the two germline ends. CDR3 length: 17 amino acids. CDR1 is SGHRS and CDR2 is YFSETQ in the germline V gene. The CDR3 nucleotides read TGCGCCAGCAGCCTGGGGGCCCTCAACTCTGGGGCCAACGTCCTGACTTTC. It specifies CASSLGALNSGANVLTF.

The chain recombines TRBV30 with TRBJ2-7; weak D call: TRBD1 (6 bases). The ends were cut back, 3 bases at V and 0 bases at J, with 18 bases in the middle. This CDR3 contains 16 residues. From germline, CDR1 is GTSNPN and CDR2 SVGIG (reference sequence). This CDR3 reads CAWSPFGRGISYEQYF. The CDR3, as DNA: TGTGCCTGGAGCCCATTCGGTAGGGGGATCTCCTACGAGCAGTACTTC. Looking up the rest from reference TRBV30 and TRBJ2-7 gives the full variable domain: SQTIHQWPATLVQPVGSPLSLECTVEGTSNPNLYWYRQAAGRGLQLLFYSVGIGQISSEVPQNLSASRPQDRQFILSSKKLLLSDSGFYLCAWSPFGRGISYEQYFGPGTRLTVT.

The chain joins TRBV4-2 to TRBJ1-2; D is unclear. The CDR3 contains 15 residues. V was pared by 0 bases and J by 1 base, with 9 bases between. Germline assignment: CDR1 LGHNA and CDR2 YNFKEQ. The CDR3 bases are TGTGCCAGCAGCCAAGACACGGGGAATAACTATGGCTACACCTTC. This encodes CASSQDTGNNYGYTF.

The CDR3 here is CASRRAGEDTEAFF. The CDR3 bases are TGTGCCAGCAGGCGGGCAGGGGAAGACACTGAAGCTTTCTTT. V usage is TRBV28 and J usage is TRBJ1-1; tentatively, D is TRBD1 (6 bases). Germline V lookup: CDR1 MDHEN, CDR2 SYDVKM. Trimming shortened V by 6 bases and J by 3 bases, and 14 bases separated the two germline ends. The CDR3 totals 14 residues.

This chain connects TRBV7-8 to TRBJ1-1; possible D gene TRBD1, 5 bases. Germline-derived CDR1 and CDR2 are SGHVS and FQNEAQ. This CDR3 is 13 amino acids long. The V gene lost 5 bases and the J gene lost 6 bases, with 13 bases spanning the gap. CDR3 protein: CASSPEWGAEAFF. The CDR3 bases are TGTGCCAGCAGCCCCGAGTGGGGGGCTGAAGCTTTCTTT.

This chain connects TRBV2 to TRBJ1-1, with D uncertain. Germline V lookup: CDR1 SNHLY, CDR2 FYNNEI. Trimming removed 4 bases at V and 0 bases at J, with 6 bases between. There are 13 residues in the CDR3. CDR3 DNA sequence: TGTGCCAGCAGTGCAGAAATGAACACTGAAGCTTTCTTT. Its protein is CASSAEMNTEAFF.